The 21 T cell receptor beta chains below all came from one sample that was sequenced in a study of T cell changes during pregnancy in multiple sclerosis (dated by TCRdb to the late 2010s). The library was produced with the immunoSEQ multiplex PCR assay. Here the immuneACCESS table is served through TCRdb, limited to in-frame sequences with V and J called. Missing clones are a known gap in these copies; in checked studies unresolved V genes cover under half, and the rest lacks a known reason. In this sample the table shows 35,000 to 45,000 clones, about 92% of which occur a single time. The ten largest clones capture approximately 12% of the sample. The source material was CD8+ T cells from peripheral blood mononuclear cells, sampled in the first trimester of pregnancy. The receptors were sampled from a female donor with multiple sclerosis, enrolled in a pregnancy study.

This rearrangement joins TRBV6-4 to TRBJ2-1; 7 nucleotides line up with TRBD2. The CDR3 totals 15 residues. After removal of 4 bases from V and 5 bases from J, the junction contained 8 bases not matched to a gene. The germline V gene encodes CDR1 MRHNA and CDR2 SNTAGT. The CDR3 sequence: CASSVGRDYHNEQFF. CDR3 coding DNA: TGTGCCAGCAGTGTGGGCCGGGACTATCACAATGAGCAGTTCTTC.

In DNA form, the CDR3 reads TGTGCCAGCAGTGACACTAGCGGGGGCACAGATACGCAGTATTTT. Residues: CASSDTSGGTDTQYF. This chain uses TRBV6-4 with TRBJ2-3, with 10 bases aligning to TRBD2. CDR1 is MRHNA and CDR2 is SNTAGT in the germline V gene. The CDR3 has 15 amino acids. Trimming at V came to 2 bases and at J to 1 base, leaving 0 bases not matched to a gene.

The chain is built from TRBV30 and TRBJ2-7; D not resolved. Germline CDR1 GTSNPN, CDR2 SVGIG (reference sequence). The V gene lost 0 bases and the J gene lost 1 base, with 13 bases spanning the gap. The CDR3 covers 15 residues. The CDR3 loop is CAWSVPHGLSYEQYF. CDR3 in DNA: TGTGCCTGGAGTGTACCCCACGGGTTATCCTACGAGCAGTACTTC.

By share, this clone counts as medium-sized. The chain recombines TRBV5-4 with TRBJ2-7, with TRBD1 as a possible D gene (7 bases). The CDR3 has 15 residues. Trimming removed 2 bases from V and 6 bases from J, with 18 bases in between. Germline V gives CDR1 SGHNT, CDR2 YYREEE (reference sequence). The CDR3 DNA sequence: TGTGCCAGCAGCTTCGATGAGGGGGCGCGGGGCGAGCAGTACTTC. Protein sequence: CASSFDEGARGEQYF. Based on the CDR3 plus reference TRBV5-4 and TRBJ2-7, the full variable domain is ETGVTQSPTHLIKTRGQQVTLRCSSQSGHNTVSWYQQALGQGPQFIFQYYREEENGRGNFPPRFSGLQFPNYSSELNVNALELDDSALYLCASSFDEGARGEQYFGPGTRLTVT.

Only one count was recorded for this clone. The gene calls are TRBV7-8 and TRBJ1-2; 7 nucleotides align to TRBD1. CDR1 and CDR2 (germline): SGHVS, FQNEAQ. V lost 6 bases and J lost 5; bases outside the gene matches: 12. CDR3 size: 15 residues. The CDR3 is CASSVSEGQTYGYTF. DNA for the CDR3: TGTGCCAGCAGTGTTTCGGAGGGACAGACTTATGGCTACACCTTC.

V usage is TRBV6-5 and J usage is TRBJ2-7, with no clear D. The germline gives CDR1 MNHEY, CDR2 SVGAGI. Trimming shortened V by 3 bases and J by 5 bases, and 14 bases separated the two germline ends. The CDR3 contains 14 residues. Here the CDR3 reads CASSYQQPADEQYF. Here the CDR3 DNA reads TGTGCCAGCAGTTATCAACAGCCCGCTGACGAGCAGTACTTC.

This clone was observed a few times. The CDR3 spells CASSERGGIHSYEQYF. DNA of the CDR3: TGTGCCAGCAGTGAGCGGGGGGGCATACACTCCTACGAGCAGTACTTC. The J gene is TRBJ2-7, the V gene TRBV6-1, with 9 bases identical to TRBD2. The ends lost 3 bases at V and 0 bases at J; junction bases unmatched: 6. The CDR3 totals 16 residues. CDR1 is MNHNS, CDR2 SASEGT, per germline.

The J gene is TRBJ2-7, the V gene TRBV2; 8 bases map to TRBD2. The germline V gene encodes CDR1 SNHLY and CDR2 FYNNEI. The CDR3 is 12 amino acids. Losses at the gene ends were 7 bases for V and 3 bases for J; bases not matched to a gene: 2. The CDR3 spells CASTGGGYEQYF. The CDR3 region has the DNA TGTGCCAGCACGGGAGGGGGCTACGAGCAGTACTTC.

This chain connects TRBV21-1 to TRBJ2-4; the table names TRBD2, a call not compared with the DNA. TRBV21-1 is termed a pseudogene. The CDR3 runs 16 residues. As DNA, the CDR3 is TGTGCCAGCAGCATATCCCCCAGGCGGAGGCAAAACATTCAGTACTTC. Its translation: CASSISPRRRQNIQYF.

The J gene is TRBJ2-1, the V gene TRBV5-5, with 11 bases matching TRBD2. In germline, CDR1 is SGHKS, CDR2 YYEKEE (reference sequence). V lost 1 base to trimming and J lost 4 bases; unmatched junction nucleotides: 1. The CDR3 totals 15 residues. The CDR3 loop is CASSLTSGGYNEQFF. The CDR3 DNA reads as TGTGCCAGCAGCTTGACTAGCGGGGGTTACAATGAGCAGTTCTTC. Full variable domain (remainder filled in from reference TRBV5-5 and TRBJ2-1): DAGVTQSPTHLIKTRGQQVTLRCSPISGHKSVSWYQQVLGQGPQFIFQYYEKEERGRGNFPDRFSARQFPNYSSELNVNALLLGDSALYLCASSLTSGGYNEQFFGPGTRLTVL.

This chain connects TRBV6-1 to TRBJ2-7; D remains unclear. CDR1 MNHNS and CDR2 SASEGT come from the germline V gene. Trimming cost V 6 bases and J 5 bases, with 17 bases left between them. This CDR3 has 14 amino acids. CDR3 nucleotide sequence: TGTGCCAGCAGCCCCTCCGCCGGGTGGAACGAGCAGTACTTC. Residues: CASSPSAGWNEQYF.

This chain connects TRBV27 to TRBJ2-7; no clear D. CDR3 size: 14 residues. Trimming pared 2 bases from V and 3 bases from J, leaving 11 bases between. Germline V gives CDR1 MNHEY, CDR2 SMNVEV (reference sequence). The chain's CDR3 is CASSLKDTGYEQYF. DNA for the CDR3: TGTGCCAGCAGTTTAAAAGATACTGGCTACGAGCAGTACTTC.

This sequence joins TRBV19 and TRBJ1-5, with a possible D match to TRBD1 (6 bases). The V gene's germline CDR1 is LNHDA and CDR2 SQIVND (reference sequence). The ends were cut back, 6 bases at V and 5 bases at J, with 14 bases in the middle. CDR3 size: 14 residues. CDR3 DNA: TGTGCCAGTAGGGTACAGGGCGCCCATCAGCCCCAGCATTTT. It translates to CASRVQGAHQPQHF.

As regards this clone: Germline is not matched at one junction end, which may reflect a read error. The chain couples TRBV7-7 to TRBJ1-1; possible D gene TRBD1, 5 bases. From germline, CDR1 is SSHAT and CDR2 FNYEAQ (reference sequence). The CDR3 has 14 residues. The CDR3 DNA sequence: TGTGCTAGCAGCGAGGGACTTTGGAACACTGAAGCTTTCTTT. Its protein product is CASSEGLWNTEAFF.

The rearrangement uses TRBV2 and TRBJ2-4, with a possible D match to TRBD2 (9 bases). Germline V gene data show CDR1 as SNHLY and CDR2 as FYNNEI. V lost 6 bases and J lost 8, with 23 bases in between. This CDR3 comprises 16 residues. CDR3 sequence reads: CASSYEQGAGGDIQYF. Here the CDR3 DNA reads TGTGCCAGCAGCTACGAGCAGGGGGCGGGGGGGGACATTCAGTACTTC. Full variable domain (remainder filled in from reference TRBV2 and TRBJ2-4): EPEVTQTPSHQVTQMGQEVILRCVPISNHLYFYWYRQILGQKVEFLVSFYNNEISEKSEIFDDQFSVERPDGSNFTLKIRSTKLEDSAMYFCASSYEQGAGGDIQYFGAGTRLSVL.

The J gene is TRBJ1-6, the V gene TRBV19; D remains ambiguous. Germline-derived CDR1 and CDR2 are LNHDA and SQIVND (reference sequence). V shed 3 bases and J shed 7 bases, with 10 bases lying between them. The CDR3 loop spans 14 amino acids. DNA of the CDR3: TGTGCCAGTAGTATCGGGGAAGTGAATTCACCCCTCCACTTT. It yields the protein CASSIGEVNSPLHF.

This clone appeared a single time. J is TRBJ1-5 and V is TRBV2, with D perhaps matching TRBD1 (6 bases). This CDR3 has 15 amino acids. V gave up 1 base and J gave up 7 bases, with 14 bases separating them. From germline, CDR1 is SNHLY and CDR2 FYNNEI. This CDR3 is CASSEVGPGVQPQHF. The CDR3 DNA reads TGTGCCAGCAGTGAAGTTGGGCCAGGGGTACAGCCCCAGCATTTT.

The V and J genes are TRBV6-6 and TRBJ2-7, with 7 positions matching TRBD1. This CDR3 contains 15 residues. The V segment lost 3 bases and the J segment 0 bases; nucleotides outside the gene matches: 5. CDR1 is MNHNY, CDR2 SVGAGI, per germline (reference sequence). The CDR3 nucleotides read TGTGCCAGCAGTTATATAACAGGGGTCTCCTACGAGCAGTACTTC. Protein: CASSYITGVSYEQYF.

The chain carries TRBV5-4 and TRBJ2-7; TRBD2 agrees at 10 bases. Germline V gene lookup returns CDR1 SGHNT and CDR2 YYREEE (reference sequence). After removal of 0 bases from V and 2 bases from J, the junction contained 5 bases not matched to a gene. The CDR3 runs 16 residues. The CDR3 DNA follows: TGTGCCAGCAGCTTGGAGGGAGCGGGGGGGACCTACGAGCAGTACTTC. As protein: CASSLEGAGGTYEQYF.

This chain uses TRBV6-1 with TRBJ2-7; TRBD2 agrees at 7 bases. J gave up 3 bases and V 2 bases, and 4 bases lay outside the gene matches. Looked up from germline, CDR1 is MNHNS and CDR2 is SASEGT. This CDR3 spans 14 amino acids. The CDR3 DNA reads TGTGCCAGCAGTGAATTGGGCGGGAGCTACGAGCAGTACTTC. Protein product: CASSELGGSYEQYF.

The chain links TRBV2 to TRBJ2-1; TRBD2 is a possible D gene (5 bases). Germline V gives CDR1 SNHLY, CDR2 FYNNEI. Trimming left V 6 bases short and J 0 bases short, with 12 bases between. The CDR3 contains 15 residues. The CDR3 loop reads CASRMDAGSYNEQFF. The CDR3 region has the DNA TGTGCCAGCAGGATGGACGCGGGCTCCTACAATGAGCAGTTCTTC.